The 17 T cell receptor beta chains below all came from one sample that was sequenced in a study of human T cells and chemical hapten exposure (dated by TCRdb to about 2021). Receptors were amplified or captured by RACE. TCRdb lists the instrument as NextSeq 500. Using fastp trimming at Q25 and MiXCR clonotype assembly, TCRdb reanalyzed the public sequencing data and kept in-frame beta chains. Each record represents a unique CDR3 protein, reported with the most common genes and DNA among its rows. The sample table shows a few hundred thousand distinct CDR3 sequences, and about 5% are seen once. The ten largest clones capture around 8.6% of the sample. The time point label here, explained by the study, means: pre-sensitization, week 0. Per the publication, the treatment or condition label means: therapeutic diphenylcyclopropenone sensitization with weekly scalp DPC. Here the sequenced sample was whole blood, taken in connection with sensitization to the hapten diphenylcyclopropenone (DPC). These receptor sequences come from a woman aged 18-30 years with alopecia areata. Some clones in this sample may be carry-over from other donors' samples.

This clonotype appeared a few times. DNA of the CDR3: TGTGCCATCAGAGAGGGGACAGCGAACACTGAAGCTTTCTTT. This codes for CAIREGTANTEAFF. The chain uses TRBV10-3 and TRBJ1-1; TRBD1 matches at 7 bases. This CDR3 comprises 14 residues. V was clipped by 6 bases and J by 1 base; unmatched bases: 5. Germline V gives CDR1 ENHRY, CDR2 SYGVKD.

CDR3 amino acids: CASSLRQSTDTQYF. CDR3 bases: TGTGCCAGCAGCCTTAGGCAATCCACAGATACGCAGTATTTT. The chain employs TRBV7-9 and TRBJ2-3; no firm D call. In germline, CDR1 is SEHNR, CDR2 FQNEAQ (reference sequence). This CDR3 region has 14 residues. Trimming stripped 5 bases from V and 2 bases from J, with 11 bases between.

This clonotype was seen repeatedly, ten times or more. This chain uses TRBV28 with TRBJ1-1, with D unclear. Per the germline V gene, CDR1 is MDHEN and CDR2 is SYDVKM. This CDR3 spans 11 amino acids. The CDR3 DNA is TGTGCAGCCCGGGGGAACACTGAAGCTTTCTTT. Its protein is CAARGNTEAFF.

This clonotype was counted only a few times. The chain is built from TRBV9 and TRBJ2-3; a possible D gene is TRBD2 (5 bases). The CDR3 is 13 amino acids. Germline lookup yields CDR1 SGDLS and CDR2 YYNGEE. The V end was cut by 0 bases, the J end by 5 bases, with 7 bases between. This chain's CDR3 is CASSVGGKDTQYF. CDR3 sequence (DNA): TGTGCCAGCAGCGTAGGAGGGAAAGATACGCAGTATTTT.

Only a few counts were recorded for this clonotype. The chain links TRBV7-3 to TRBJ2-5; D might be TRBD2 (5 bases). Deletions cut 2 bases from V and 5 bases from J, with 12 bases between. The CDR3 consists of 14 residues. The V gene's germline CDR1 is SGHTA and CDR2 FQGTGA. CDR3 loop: CASSLGGLGETQYF. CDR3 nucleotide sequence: TGTGCCAGCAGCTTAGGAGGACTTGGGGAGACCCAGTACTTC.

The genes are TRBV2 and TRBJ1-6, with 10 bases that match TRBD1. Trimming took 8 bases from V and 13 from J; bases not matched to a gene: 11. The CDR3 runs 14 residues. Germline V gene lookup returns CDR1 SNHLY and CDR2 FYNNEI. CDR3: CASGGDRGYLPLHF. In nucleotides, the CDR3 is TGTGCCAGCGGGGGGGACAGGGGTTATTTGCCCCTCCACTTT.

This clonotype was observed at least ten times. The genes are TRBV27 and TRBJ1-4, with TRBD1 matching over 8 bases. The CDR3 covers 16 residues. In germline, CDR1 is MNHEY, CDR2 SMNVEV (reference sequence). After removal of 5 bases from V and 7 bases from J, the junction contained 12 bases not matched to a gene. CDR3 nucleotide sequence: TGTGCCAGCAGTCCAAACCCGACAGGGGAGGGTGAAAAACTGTTTTTT. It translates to CASSPNPTGEGEKLFF.

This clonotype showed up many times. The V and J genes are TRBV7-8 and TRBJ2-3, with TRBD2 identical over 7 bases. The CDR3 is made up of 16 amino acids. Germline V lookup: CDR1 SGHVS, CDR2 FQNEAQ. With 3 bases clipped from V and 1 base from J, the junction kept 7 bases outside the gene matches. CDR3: CASSLLAVGGTDTQYF. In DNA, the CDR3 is TGTGCCAGCAGCTTGCTAGCGGTGGGTGGCACAGATACGCAGTATTTT.

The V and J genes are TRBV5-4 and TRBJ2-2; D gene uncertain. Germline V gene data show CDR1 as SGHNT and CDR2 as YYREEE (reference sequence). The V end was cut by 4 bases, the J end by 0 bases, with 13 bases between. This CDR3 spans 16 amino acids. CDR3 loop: CASSPDPYANTGELFF. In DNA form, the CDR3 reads TGTGCCAGCAGCCCCGACCCTTACGCGAACACCGGGGAGCTGTTTTTT.

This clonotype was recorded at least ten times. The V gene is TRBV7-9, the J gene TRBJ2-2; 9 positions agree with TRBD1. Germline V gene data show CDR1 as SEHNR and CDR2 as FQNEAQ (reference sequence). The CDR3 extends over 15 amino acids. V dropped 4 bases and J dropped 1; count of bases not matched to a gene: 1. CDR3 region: CASSWGQGNTGELFF. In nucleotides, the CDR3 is TGTGCCAGCAGCTGGGGACAGGGGAACACCGGGGAGCTGTTTTTT.

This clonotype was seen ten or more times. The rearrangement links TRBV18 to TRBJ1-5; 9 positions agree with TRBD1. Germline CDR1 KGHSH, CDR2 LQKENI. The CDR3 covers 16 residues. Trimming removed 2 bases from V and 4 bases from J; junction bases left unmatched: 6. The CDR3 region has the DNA TGTGCCAGCTCACCAGGACAGGGGAGTAGGAATCAGCCCCAGCATTTT. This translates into CASSPGQGSRNQPQHF.

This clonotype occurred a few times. The CDR3 sequence is CASSITGLNTEAFF. DNA of the CDR3: TGTGCCAGTAGTATAACAGGGCTGAACACTGAAGCTTTCTTT. The chain carries TRBV19 and TRBJ1-1; D is possibly TRBD1 (6 bases). Germline V gene sequence: CDR1 LNHDA, CDR2 SQIVND (reference sequence). Trimming shortened V by 2 bases and J by 0 bases, and 7 bases separated the two germline ends. This CDR3 has 14 residues. The full variable domain, in which reference TRBV19 and TRBJ1-1 provide the parts outside the CDR3, is DGGITQSPKYLFRKEGQNVTLSCEQNLNHDAMYWYRQDPGQGLRLIYYSQIVNDFQKGDIAEGYSVSREKKESFPLTVTSAQKNPTAFYLCASSITGLNTEAFFGQGTRLTVV.

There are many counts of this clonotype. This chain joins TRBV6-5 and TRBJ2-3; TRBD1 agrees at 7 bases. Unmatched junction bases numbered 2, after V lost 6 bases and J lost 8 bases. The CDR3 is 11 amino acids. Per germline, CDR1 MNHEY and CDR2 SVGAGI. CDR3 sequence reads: CASSPGGTQYF. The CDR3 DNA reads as TGTGCCAGCAGCCCAGGGGGTACGCAGTATTTT.

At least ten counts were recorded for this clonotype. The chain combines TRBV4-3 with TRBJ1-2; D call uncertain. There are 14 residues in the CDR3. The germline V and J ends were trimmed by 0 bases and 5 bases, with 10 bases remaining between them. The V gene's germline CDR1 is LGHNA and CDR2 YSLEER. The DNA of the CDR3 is TGCGCCAGCAGCCAAGATGGTACGGGTTATGGCTACACCTTC. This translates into CASSQDGTGYGYTF.

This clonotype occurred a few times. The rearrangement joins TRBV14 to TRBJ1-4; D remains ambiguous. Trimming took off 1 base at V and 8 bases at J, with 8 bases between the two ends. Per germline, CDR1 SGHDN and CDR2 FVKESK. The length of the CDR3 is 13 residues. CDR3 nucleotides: TGTGCCAGCAGCCAAGGGTTTGGGGAAAAACTGTTTTTT. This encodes CASSQGFGEKLFF.

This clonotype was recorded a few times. DNA of the CDR3: TGTGCCAGCAGTGACGGACCAATACCCTACAATGAGCAGTTCTTC. Protein sequence: CASSDGPIPYNEQFF. V is TRBV6-1 and J is TRBJ2-1; unclear D gene. The V and J ends lost 3 bases and 2 bases respectively, with 11 bases between them. The germline gives CDR1 MNHNS, CDR2 SASEGT. This CDR3 contains 15 residues.

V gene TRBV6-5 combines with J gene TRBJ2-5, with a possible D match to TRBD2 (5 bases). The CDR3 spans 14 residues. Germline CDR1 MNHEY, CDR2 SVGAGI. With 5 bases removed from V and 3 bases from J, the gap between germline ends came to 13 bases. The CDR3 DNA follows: TGTGCCAGCAGTCACGCCCGGGGTAAAGAGACCCAGTACTTC. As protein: CASSHARGKETQYF.